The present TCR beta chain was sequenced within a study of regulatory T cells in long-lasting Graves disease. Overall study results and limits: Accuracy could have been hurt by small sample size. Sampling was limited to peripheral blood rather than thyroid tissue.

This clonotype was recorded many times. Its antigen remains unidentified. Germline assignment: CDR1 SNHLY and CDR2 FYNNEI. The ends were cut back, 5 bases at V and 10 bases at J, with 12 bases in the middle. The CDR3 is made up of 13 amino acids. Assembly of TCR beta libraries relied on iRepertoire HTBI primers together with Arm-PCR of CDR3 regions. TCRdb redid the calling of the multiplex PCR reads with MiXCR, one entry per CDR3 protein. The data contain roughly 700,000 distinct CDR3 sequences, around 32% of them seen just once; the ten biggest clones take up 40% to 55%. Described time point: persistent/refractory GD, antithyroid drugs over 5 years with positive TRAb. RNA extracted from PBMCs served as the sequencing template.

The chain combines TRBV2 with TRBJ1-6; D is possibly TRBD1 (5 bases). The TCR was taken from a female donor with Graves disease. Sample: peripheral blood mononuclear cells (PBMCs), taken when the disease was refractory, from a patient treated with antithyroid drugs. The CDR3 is CASSTPGRSPLHF. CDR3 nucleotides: TGTGCCAGCAGTACACCGGGACGGTCACCCCTCCACTTT.